This is a list of T cell receptor beta chains from one sample in a study of OX40 agonist ivuxolimab in advanced cancers. Method: immunoSEQ multiplex PCR; TCRdb's copy keeps in-frame clones and lacks some. Among around 65,000 clones listed, more than 85% were seen once. Sequencing was performed on CD4+ or CD8+ T cells sorted from blood, taken in a trial of the OX40 agonist ivuxolimab. These receptors were obtained from an adult with an advanced solid tumor such as melanoma, head and neck, liver or kidney cancer. Both conserved end residues are part of each CDR3. A D gene is named only where the DNA matches it firmly. The size field is filled for only some rows; it gives once, few, many or a size class.

>-|TRBV29-1|TRBJ2-7|-
TGCAGCGCCCGTGCCGCTCGGTCCTACGAGCAGTACTTC
CSARAARSYEQYF
>-|TRBV2|TRBJ2-7|-
TGTGCCAGCAGTGATGCAGGGCCATACGAGCAGTACTTC
CASSDAGPYEQYF
>-|TRBV6-1|TRBJ2-3|TRBD1
TGTGCCAACTCGGGACAGCCCACAGATACGCAGTATTTT
CANSGQPTDTQYF
>-|TRBV5-1|TRBJ1-2|-
TGCGCCAGCAGCTTGGAGACTCCCTATGGCTACACCTTC
CASSLETPYGYTF
>-|TRBV10-2|TRBJ2-3|-
TGCGCCAGCAGTGTTGGGGCGGATACGCAGTATTTT
CASSVGADTQYF
>-|TRBV19|TRBJ1-4|-
TGTGCCAGTGCCACGGCAACTAATGAAAAACTGTTTTTT
CASATATNEKLFF
>-|TRBV19|TRBJ2-1|TRBD2
TGTGCCAGTAGCCTTGGGACTAGCGGGACCGATGAGCAGTTCTTC
CASSLGTSGTDEQFF
>once|TRBV27|TRBJ1-5|-
TGTGCCAGCAGTTTATCAGGATATAGCAATCAGCCCCAGCATTTT
CASSLSGYSNQPQHF
>-|TRBV18|TRBJ1-3|-
TGTGCCAGCTCACCACGGCCGAACACCATATATTTT
CASSPRPNTIYF
>few|TRBV6-5|TRBJ2-5|-
TGTGCCAGCAGTTACGTGGACAGTTACAAAGAGACCCAGTACTTC
CASSYVDSYKETQYF
>-|TRBV11-2|TRBJ1-1|-
TGTGCCAGCAGCTTAAAACAGGCGTCTGAAGCTTTCTTT
CASSLKQASEAFF
>-|TRBV2|TRBJ2-2|-
TGTGCCACCAGGGGAAACACCGGGGAGCTGTTTTTT
CATRGNTGELFF
>-|TRBV7-8|TRBJ1-2|-
TGTGCCAGCAGCCCCTCAGGGTTCAATGGCTACACCTTC
CASSPSGFNGYTF
>-|TRBV5-4|TRBJ2-2|TRBD1
TGTGCCAGCAGCTTCTGGGACAGGGGAAACACCGGGGAGCTGTTTTTT
CASSFWDRGNTGELFF
>-|TRBV7-6|TRBJ1-4|-
TGTGCCAGCAGTGAAGCTAGTGGTCTCCCAGTCGACAATGAAAAACTGTTTTTT
CASSEASGLPVDNEKLFF
>-|TRBV6-6|TRBJ2-7|-
TGTGCCAGCAGTCACCTCGGGACCTCCTACGAGCAGTACTTC
CASSHLGTSYEQYF
>-|TRBV27|TRBJ2-1|-
TGTGCCAGCAGTTTATTAGGTAGAAATGAGCAGTTCTTC
CASSLLGRNEQFF
>-|TRBV19|TRBJ2-1|-
TGTGCCAGTAGTATAGATCCGCTAGTCTCTCCGTTCTTC
CASSIDPLVSPFF
>-|TRBV28|TRBJ1-5|TRBD1
TGTGCCAGCAGCCGACAGGGGGAGGTTCAGCCCCAGCATTTT
CASSRQGEVQPQHF
>once|TRBV29-1|TRBJ1-2|-
TGCAGCGTTCGGACCTCTGGGGGGTCTAACTATGGCTACACCTTC
CSVRTSGGSNYGYTF
>-|TRBV2|TRBJ2-7|-
TGTGCCAGCATAAAGGCCTCGGGAGTATCAAGCTACGAGCAGTACTTC
CASIKASGVSSYEQYF
>-|TRBV7-9|TRBJ2-3|TRBD2
TGTGCCAGCAGCCAGGGACCGGGACTAGCGGCAGATACGCAGTATTTT
CASSQGPGLAADTQYF
>-|TRBV7-2|TRBJ1-5|-
TGTGCCAGCAGCTTAGCACCACAGCATAATCAGCCCCAGCATTTT
CASSLAPQHNQPQHF
>-|TRBV6-6|TRBJ1-2|-
TGTGCCAGCACCGATTCCAGGCGGTATGGCTACACCTTC
CASTDSRRYGYTF
>-|TRBV7-9|TRBJ2-2|TRBD2
TGTGCCAGCAGCTTAGCGGGACTAGCGGGAGGTCCCGGGGAGCTGTTTTTT
CASSLAGLAGGPGELFF
>-|TRBV7-9|TRBJ2-1|TRBD2
TGTGCCAGCAGCTTGACACTAGCGGGAAAAGAGCAGTTCTTC
CASSLTLAGKEQFF
>-|TRBV11-3|TRBJ2-7|-
TGTGCCAGCAGCTTATCCAGAGCCTACGAGCAGTACTTC
CASSLSRAYEQYF
>-|TRBV28|TRBJ2-2|TRBD1
TGTGCCAGCAAGAGGGACAGGAACACCGGGGAGCTGTTTTTT
CASKRDRNTGELFF
>once|TRBV9|TRBJ2-1|-
TGTGCCAGCAGCGTAGTCCCCCATAAGGGGCAGTTCTTC
CASSVVPHKGQFF
>-|TRBV29-1|TRBJ2-1|TRBD1
TGCAGCGTCCCCGGTCCAGGGGGCACAGACAATGAGCAGTTCTTC
CSVPGPGGTDNEQFF
>-|TRBV10-3|TRBJ1-4|TRBD1
TGTGCCATCAGTGAAAACAGGGGGGACTTCGAAAAACTGTTTTTT
CAISENRGDFEKLFF
>once|TRBV7-8|TRBJ2-1|-
TGTGCCAGCCGGGACTCAGAAGGGTATGAGCAGTTCTTC
CASRDSEGYEQFF
>-|TRBV27|TRBJ2-7|TRBD2
TGTGCCAGCAGTACCGGGACTAGCGGGAGAAACGAGCAGTACTTC
CASSTGTSGRNEQYF
>-|TRBV27|TRBJ1-1|-
TGTGCCAGCAGTTCTGGGCCGTTGGCTTTCTTT
CASSSGPLAFF
>-|TRBV5-1|TRBJ1-4|-
TGCGCCAGCAGGGAGGAAATTGCCCCGAGAGAAAAACTGTTTTTT
CASREEIAPREKLFF
>few|TRBV7-9|TRBJ1-2|-
TGTGCCAGCAGCTTGGCCGAGACCTACTATGGCTACACCTTC
CASSLAETYYGYTF
>-|TRBV7-9|TRBJ1-1|TRBD1
TGTGCCAGCAGCTTAGTCACAGGGGGCACAAACACTGAAGCTTTCTTT
CASSLVTGGTNTEAFF
>-|TRBV2|TRBJ1-1|-
TGTGCCAGCAGTGAAAGACGCGCGGCGAACACTGAAGCTTTCTTT
CASSERRAANTEAFF
>once|TRBV11-2|TRBJ2-7|-
TGTGCCAGCAGCGGGTCTAACTACGAGCAGTACTTC
CASSGSNYEQYF
>-|TRBV6-1|TRBJ2-5|-
TGTGCCAGCAGCGGGACTCCGAAAGAGACCCAGTACTTC
CASSGTPKETQYF
>-|TRBV4-1|TRBJ2-2|TRBD1
TGCGCCAGCAGCCAAAACCGGGACAGGAACACCGGGGAGCTGTTTTTT
CASSQNRDRNTGELFF
>-|TRBV5-1|TRBJ2-5|TRBD2
TGCGCCAGCAGCAAGCGACTAGCGGGAGGCCAAGAGACCCAGTACTTC
CASSKRLAGGQETQYF
>-|TRBV7-8|TRBJ2-7|-
TGTGCCAGCAGCCCCGGTCAGACCTACGAGCAGTACTTC
CASSPGQTYEQYF
>-|TRBV13|TRBJ2-5|-
TGTGCCAGCAGTTACGGGGGGACCCAGTACTTC
CASSYGGTQYF